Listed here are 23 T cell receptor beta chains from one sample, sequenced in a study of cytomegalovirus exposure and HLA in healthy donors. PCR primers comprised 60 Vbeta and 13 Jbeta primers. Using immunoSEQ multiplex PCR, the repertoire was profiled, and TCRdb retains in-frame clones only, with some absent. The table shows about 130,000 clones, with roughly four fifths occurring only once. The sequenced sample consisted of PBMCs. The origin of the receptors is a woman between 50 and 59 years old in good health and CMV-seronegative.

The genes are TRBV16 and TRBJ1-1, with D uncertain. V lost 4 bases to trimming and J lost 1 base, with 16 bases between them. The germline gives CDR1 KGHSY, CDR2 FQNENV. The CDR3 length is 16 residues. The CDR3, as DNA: TGTGCCAGCAGCCTCTTTGAGGGCGCAACGAACACTGAAGCTTTCTTT. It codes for CASSLFEGATNTEAFF. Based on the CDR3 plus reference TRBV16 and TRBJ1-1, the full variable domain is GEEVAQTPKHLVRGEGQKAKLYCAPIKGHSYVFWYQQVLKNEFKFLISFQNENVFDETGMPKERFSAKCLPNSPCSLEIQATKLEDSAVYFCASSLFEGATNTEAFFGQGTRLTVV.

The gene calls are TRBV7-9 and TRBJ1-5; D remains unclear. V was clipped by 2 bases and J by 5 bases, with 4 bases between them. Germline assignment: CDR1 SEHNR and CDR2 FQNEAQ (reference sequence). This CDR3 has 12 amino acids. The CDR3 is CASSLFDQPQHF. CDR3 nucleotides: TGTGCCAGCAGCTTATTCGATCAGCCCCAGCATTTT.

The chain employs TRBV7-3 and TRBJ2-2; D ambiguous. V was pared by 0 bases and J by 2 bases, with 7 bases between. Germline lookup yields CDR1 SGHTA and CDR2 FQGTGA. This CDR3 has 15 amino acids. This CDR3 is CASSLTPVNTGELFF. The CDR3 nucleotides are TGTGCCAGCAGCTTAACCCCAGTTAACACCGGGGAGCTGTTTTTT.

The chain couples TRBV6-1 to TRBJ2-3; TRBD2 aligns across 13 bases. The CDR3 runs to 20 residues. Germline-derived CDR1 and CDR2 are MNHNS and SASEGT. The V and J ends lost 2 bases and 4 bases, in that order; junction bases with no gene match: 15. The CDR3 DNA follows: TGTGCCAGCAGTGAATGGGGGACCGGGACTAGCGGGAATTGGGCAGATACGCAGTATTTT. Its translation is CASSEWGTGTSGNWADTQYF.

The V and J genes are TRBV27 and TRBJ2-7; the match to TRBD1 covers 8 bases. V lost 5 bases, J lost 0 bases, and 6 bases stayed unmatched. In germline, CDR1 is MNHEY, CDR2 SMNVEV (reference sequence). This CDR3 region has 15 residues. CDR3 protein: CASSERTGSSYEQYV. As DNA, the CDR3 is TGTGCCAGCAGTGAGCGGACAGGGAGCTCCTACGAGCAGTACGTC.

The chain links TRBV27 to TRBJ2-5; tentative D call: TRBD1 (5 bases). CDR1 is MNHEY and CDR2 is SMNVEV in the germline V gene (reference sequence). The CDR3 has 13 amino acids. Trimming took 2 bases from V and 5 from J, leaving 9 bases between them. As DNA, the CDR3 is TGTGCCAGCAGTTTAGCCAGGGCGGAGACCCAGTACTTC. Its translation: CASSLARAETQYF.

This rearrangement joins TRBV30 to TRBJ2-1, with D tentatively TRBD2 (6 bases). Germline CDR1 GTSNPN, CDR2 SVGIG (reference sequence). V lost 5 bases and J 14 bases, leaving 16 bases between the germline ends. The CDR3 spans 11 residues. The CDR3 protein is CAWFLGGTEFF. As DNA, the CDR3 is TGTGCCTGGTTCTTGGGGGGAACCGAGTTCTTC.

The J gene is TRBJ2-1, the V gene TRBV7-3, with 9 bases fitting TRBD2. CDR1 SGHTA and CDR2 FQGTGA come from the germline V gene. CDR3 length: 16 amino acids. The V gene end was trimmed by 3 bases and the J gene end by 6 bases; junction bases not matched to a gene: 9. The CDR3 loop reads CASSFLGGRAVNEQFF. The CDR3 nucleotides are TGTGCCAGCAGCTTTCTCGGCGGGAGGGCTGTCAATGAGCAGTTCTTC.

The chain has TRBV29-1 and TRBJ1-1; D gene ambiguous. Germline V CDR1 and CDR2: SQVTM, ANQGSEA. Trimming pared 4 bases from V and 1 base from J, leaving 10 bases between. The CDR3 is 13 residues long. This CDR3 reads CSVGLVANTEAFF. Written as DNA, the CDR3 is TGCAGCGTTGGGTTAGTAGCGAACACTGAAGCTTTCTTT.

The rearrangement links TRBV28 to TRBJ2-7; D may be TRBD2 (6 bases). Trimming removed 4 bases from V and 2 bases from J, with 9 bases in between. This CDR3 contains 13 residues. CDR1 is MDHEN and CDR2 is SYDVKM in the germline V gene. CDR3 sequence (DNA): TGTGCCAGCAGTTCGCGGGGCCCCTACGAGCAGTACTTC. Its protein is CASSSRGPYEQYF.

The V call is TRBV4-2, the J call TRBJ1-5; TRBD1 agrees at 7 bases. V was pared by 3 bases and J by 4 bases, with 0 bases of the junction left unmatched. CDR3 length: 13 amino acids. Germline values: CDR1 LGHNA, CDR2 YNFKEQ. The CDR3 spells CASSQDRNQPQHF. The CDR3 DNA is TGTGCCAGCAGCCAGGACAGGAATCAGCCCCAGCATTTT.

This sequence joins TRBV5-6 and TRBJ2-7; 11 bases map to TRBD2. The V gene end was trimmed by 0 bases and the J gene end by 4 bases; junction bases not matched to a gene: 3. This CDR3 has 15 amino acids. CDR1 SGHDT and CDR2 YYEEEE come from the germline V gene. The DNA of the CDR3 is TGTGCCAGCAGCTTGGCGCCTAGCGGGGGGTACGAGCAGTACTTC. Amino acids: CASSLAPSGGYEQYF. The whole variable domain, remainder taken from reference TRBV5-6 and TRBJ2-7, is DAGVTQSPTHLIKTRGQQVTLRCSPKSGHDTVSWYQQALGQGPQFIFQYYEEEERQRGNFPDRFSGHQFPNYSSELNVNALLLGDSALYLCASSLAPSGGYEQYFGPGTRLTVT.

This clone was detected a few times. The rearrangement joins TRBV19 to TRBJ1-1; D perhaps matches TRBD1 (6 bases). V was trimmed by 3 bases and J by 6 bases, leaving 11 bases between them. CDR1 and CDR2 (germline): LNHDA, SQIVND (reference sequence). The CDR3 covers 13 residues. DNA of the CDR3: TGTGCCAGTAGTATTGGGGGCGTCGCTGAAGCTTTCTTT. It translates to CASSIGGVAEAFF.

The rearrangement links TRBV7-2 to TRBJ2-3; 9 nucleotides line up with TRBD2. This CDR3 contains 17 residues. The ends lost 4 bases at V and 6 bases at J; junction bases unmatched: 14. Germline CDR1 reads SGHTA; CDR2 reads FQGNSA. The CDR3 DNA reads TGTGCCAGCAGCTCCACTCTAGCGGGGCCTCCGCGGGATACGCAGTATTTT. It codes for CASSSTLAGPPRDTQYF.

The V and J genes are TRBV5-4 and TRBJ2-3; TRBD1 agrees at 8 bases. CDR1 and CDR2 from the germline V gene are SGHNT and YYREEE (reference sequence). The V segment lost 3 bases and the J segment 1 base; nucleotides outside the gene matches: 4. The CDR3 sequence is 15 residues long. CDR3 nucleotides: TGTGCCAGCAGCTACCCGGGACAGGGCACAGATACGCAGTATTTT. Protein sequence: CASSYPGQGTDTQYF.

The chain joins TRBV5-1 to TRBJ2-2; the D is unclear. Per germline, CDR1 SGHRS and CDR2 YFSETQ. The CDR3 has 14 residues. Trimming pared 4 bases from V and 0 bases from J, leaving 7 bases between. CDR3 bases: TGCGCCAGCAGCCCTCAGGCGAACACCGGGGAGCTGTTTTTT. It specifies CASSPQANTGELFF.

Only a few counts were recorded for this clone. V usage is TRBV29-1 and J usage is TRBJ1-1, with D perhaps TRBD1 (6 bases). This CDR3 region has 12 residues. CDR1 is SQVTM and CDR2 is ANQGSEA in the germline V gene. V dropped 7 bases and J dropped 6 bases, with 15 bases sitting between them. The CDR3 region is CSAVRGMAEAFF. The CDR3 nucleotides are TGCAGCGCCGTGAGGGGGATGGCTGAAGCTTTCTTT.

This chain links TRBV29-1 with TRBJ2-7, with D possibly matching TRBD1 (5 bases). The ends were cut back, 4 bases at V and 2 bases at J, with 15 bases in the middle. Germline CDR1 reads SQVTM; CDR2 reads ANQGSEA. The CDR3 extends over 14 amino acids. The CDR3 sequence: CSVGPGRATYEQYV. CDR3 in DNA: TGCAGCGTTGGCCCCGGCAGGGCGACCTACGAGCAGTACGTC.

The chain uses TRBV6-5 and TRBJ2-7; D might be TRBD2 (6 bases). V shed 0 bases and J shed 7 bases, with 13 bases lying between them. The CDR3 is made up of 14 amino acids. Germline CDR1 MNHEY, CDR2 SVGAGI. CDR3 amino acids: CASSYSGLGSEQYF. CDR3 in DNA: TGTGCCAGCAGTTACTCGGGGCTCGGGAGTGAGCAGTACTTC.

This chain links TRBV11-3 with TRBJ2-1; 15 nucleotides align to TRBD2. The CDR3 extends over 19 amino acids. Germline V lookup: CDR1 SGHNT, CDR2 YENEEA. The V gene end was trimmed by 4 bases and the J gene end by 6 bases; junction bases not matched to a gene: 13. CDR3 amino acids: CASSYPSGTSGRRGNEQFF. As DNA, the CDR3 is TGTGCCAGCAGCTACCCTTCCGGGACTAGCGGGAGGAGGGGCAATGAGCAGTTCTTC.

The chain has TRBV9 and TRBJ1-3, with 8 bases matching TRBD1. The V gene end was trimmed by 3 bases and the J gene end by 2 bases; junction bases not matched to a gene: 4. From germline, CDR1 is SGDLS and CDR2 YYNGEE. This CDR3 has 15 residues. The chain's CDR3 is CASSGLDRAGNTIYF. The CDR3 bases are TGTGCCAGCAGCGGCCTGGACAGGGCTGGAAACACCATATATTTT.

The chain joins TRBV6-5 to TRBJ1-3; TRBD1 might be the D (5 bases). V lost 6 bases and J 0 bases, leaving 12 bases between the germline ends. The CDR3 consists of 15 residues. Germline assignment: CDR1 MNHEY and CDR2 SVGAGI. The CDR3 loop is CASSRDSFSGNTIYF. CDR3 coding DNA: TGTGCCAGCAGCCGAGACAGCTTCTCTGGAAACACCATATATTTT.

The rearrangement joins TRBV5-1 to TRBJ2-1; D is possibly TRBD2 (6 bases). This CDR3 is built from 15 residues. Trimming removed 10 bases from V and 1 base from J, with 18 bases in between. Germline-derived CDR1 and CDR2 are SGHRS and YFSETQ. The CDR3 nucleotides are TGCGCCTCAGCAATAGCGGAAGCTTCCTACAATGAGCAGTTCTTC. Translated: CASAIAEASYNEQFF.